What follows are 19 T cell receptor beta chains derived from one specimen sequenced in a study of tumor-infiltrating lymphocytes in primary liver carcinoma (dated by TCRdb to the late 2010s). The instrument was an Illumina HiSeq 2500. Starting from approximately 460 ng total RNA, TCRbeta-specific cDNA was produced by reverse transcription with a constant-region primer and ProtoScript II reverse transcriptase. Construction of the TCRbeta libraries relied on three nested rounds of multiplex PCR, following a slightly modified ARM-PCR procedure. Each of the first two PCR rounds ran for 10 cycles and used multiplex TRBV1-TRBV30 forward primers together with a Cbeta reverse primer. The public reads were reanalyzed by TCRdb: fastp trimming at Q25, MiXCR alignment, in-frame beta chains only. Identical CDR3 proteins give one entry, which carries the most common genes and DNA. Counted in this sample were 250,000 to 350,000 distinct CDR3 sequences; 50% to 60% of them appeared once. Together, the top ten hold over 15% of the sample.

Blood RNA was extracted from unsorted whole blood with TRIzol reagent; germline DNA came from the DNeasy Blood & Tissue kit. The specimen was peripheral blood. The receptors here all came from a woman aged 25-40 years with primary liver carcinoma and hepatitis B virus infection.

Points on this clonotype: The final CDR3 position lacks the conserved phenylalanine or tryptophan, pointing to a likely read error. The chain is built from TRBV11-2 and TRBJ2-6, with unresolved D. Germline lookup yields CDR1 SGHAT and CDR2 FQNNGV. The V gene lost 0 bases and the J gene lost 3 bases, with 3 bases spanning the gap. The CDR3 extends over 14 amino acids. In nucleotides, the CDR3 is TGTGCCAGCAGCTTAGAACGTGGGGCCAACGTCCTGACTTTA. Its translation: CASSLERGANVLTL.

This clonotype was observed at least ten times. The genes are TRBV29-1 and TRBJ1-2, with 9 positions matching TRBD1. The CDR3 covers 13 residues. With 5 bases clipped from V and 1 base from J, the junction kept 2 bases outside the gene matches. Germline V gives CDR1 SQVTM, CDR2 ANQGSEA. As DNA, the CDR3 is TGCAGCGTTCCGGACAGGGGTAACTATGGCTACACCTTC. As protein: CSVPDRGNYGYTF.

Note on this clonotype: Since a much larger clone is just one base distant, this may be a read error. The chain recombines TRBV29-1 with TRBJ1-5; maybe TRBD1 (6 bases). This CDR3 is built from 13 residues. Trimming cost V 7 bases and J 10 bases, with 20 bases left between them. Germline V CDR1 and CDR2: SQVTM, ANQGSEA. Here the CDR3 reads CSAMQGTGHPQHF. The CDR3 region has the DNA TGCAGCGCCATGCAGGGGACGGGTCATCCCCAGCATTTT. The whole variable domain, filled in from reference TRBV29-1 and TRBJ1-5, reads SAVISQKPSRDICQRGTSLTIQCQVDSQVTMMFWYRQQPGQSLTLIATANQGSEATYESGFVIDKFPISRPNLTFSTLTVSNMSPEDSSIYLCSAMQGTGHPQHFGDGTRLSIL.

This chain links TRBV6-1 with TRBJ1-2; tentatively, D is TRBD1 (6 bases). With 5 bases removed from V and 4 bases from J, the gap between germline ends came to 17 bases. This CDR3 contains 15 residues. Germline V gives CDR1 MNHNS, CDR2 SASEGT. The CDR3 DNA reads TGTGCCAGCAGTCGAATGCTGGGACAACCCTATGGCTACACCTTC. Translating gives CASSRMLGQPYGYTF.

The chain uses TRBV24-1 and TRBJ2-1, with 8 bases fitting TRBD1. CDR1 is KGHDR and CDR2 is SFDVKD in the germline V gene. The CDR3 is made up of 16 amino acids. Trimming cost V 3 bases and J 4 bases; bases outside gene matches: 7. The CDR3, as DNA: TGTGCCACCAGTGATGCAGGGGGCAGCCGGTACAATGAGCAGTTCTTC. Residues: CATSDAGGSRYNEQFF.

About this clonotype: This could be a read error, since a much larger clone is one nucleotide away. The chain carries TRBV12-3 or TRBV12-4 and TRBJ2-2; 8 positions match TRBD2. The CDR3 has 18 residues. Here the CDR3 DNA reads TGTGCCAGCGGTTTAGTGTGGCTAGCGGGTTCGAACACCGGGGAGCTGTTTTTT. Amino acid sequence: CASGLVWLAGSNTGELFF.

On this clonotype: A clone one base away is much larger, so this may be a read error. The V gene is TRBV6-2 or TRBV6-3, the J gene TRBJ2-1; D is possibly TRBD2 (6 bases). Germline CDR1 MNHEY, CDR2 SVGEGT. The CDR3 contains 12 residues. Trimming took off 5 bases at V and 5 bases at J, with 7 bases between the two ends. The CDR3 spells CASSRTNNEQFF. The DNA for the CDR3 is TGTGCCAGCAGTCGGACTAACAATGAGCAGTTCTTC.

Points on this clonotype: One base away lies a much larger clone, so this may be a sequencing read error. The CDR3, as DNA: TGCGGCGTTGGGTGGGTTTTTGACCCAGGGCATGAGCAGTTCTTC. It is translated as CGVGWVFDPGHEQFF. The chain combines TRBV29-1 with TRBJ2-1; a weak D match, TRBD1 (5 bases). Germline V gene lookup returns CDR1 SQVTM and CDR2 ANQGSEA. The CDR3 covers 15 residues.

The gene calls are TRBV12-3 or TRBV12-4 and TRBJ2-1, with D hard to call. V lost 0 bases, J lost 10 bases, and 10 bases lay in between. This CDR3 spans 13 amino acids. DNA for the CDR3: TGTGCCAGCAGTTTAGCGGACCAGTCGGAGCAGTTCTTC. Its translation: CASSLADQSEQFF.

This clonotype was found many times. The chain carries TRBV29-1 and TRBJ2-5; TRBD1 matches 7 bases. V shed 6 bases, J shed 2 bases, and the junction held 9 bases outside the gene matches. Germline assignment: CDR1 SQVTM and CDR2 ANQGSEA. The CDR3 is 14 residues long. CDR3 DNA: TGCAGCGTCGAGCCCGGGACAGTGCAAGAGACCCAGTACTTC. It encodes CSVEPGTVQETQYF.

Notes on this clonotype: This could be a read error, since a much larger clone is one nucleotide away. The chain joins TRBV6-5 to TRBJ1-6, with D uncertain. This CDR3 contains 16 residues. Germline loops: CDR1 MNHEY, CDR2 SVGAGI. This CDR3 reads CASSFHPSADNSPIHF. CDR3 in DNA: TGTGCCAGCAGTTTCCACCCTTCCGCAGATAATTCACCCATCCACTTT.

The sample holds a few counts of this clonotype. V gene TRBV5-5 combines with J gene TRBJ2-1, with 8 positions matching TRBD1. The ends lost 4 bases at V and 2 bases at J; junction bases unmatched: 5. The CDR3 has 15 amino acids. Germline V CDR1 and CDR2: SGHKS, YYEKEE (reference sequence). The CDR3 DNA follows: TGTGCCAGCAGCCTCTGGACAGGGACCTACAATGAGCAGTTCTTC. It translates to CASSLWTGTYNEQFF.

This sequence joins TRBV7-9 and TRBJ2-1; no definite D call. Germline CDR1 SEHNR, CDR2 FQNEAQ (reference sequence). Between the trimmed V and J ends, which lost 0 bases and 9 bases, there was a span of 12 bases. The CDR3 runs 14 residues. The CDR3 loop is CASSLASWSSEQFF. DNA of the CDR3: TGTGCCAGCAGCTTAGCTAGCTGGAGCAGTGAGCAGTTCTTC.

The V call is TRBV6-2 or TRBV6-3, the J call TRBJ1-5, with unresolved D. V was clipped by 5 bases and J by 5 bases, with 13 bases between them. This CDR3 spans 14 amino acids. CDR1 is MNHEY and CDR2 is SVGEGT in the germline V gene. Here the CDR3 DNA reads TGTGCCAGCAGTATGGGAGGACCTTATCAGCCCCAGCATTTT. Translated, it gives CASSMGGPYQPQHF.

As to this clonotype: One end of the junction is discordant with germline, which a read error may explain. This sequence joins TRBV6-5 and TRBJ1-5; the D is unclear. The V gene's germline CDR1 is MNHEY and CDR2 SVGAGI. The CDR3 consists of 12 residues. The CDR3 DNA reads as TGTGTCAGCTCAGACCCCCCTCAGCCCCAGCATTTT. This sequence encodes CVSSDPPQPQHF.

In the case of this clonotype: The CDR3 end shows no conserved phenylalanine or tryptophan, and so a read error is likely. The chain recombines TRBV12-3 or TRBV12-4 with TRBJ2-7; TRBD2 is a possible D gene (6 bases). V was cut by 3 bases and J by 3 bases, with 9 bases left in between. The CDR3 is 13 residues long. The CDR3 reads CASSFGRSYEQYL. CDR3 nucleotide sequence: TGTGCCAGCAGTTTTGGGAGGAGCTACGAGCAGTACTTG.

A word on this clonotype: A read error may be the cause here, since a much bigger clone is one base away. The chain employs TRBV29-1 and TRBJ2-3; D is possibly TRBD2 (6 bases). From germline, CDR1 is SQVTM and CDR2 ANQGSEA. This CDR3 is 13 amino acids long. Trimming stripped 7 bases from V and 7 bases from J, with 18 bases between. CDR3 in DNA: TGCAGCGGGTGTAACGGGAGACCCTATACGCAGTATTTT. It encodes CSGCNGRPYTQYF.

As regards this clonotype: At one end, the junction sequence differs from germline, possibly due to a read error. The gene calls are TRBV29-1 and TRBJ2-1; D remains ambiguous. This CDR3 is built from 10 residues. From germline, CDR1 is SQVTM and CDR2 ANQGSEA. The CDR3 bases are TGCAGCGTTGGAGTCAATGAGCGGTTCTTC. This gives the protein CSVGVNERFF.

Regarding this clonotype: Likely a read error: the CDR3 ends without its conserved phenylalanine or tryptophan. This chain connects TRBV6-1 to TRBJ1-5; 9 bases fit TRBD1. The V segment lost 6 bases and the J segment 6 bases; nucleotides outside the gene matches: 9. Germline V lookup: CDR1 MNHNS, CDR2 SASEGT. The CDR3 consists of 15 residues. The CDR3 region is CASRETGGEGQPQHS. The CDR3 DNA sequence: TGTGCCAGCAGAGAGACAGGGGGGGAAGGTCAGCCCCAGCATTCT.